The TCR beta chain described here comes from a study of human T cells and chemical hapten exposure. After removal of 5 bases from V and 0 bases from J, the junction contained 0 bases not matched to a gene. There are 13 residues in the CDR3. Looked up from germline, CDR1 is KGHSH and CDR2 is LQKENI. TCRdb itself ran the RACE reads through MiXCR, one entry per CDR3 protein. The repertoire holds over 70,000 distinct CDR3 sequences, with 11% as singletons. Stated time point: patch test 3, about 24 weeks after DPC sensitization. Sample treatment: therapeutic diphenylcyclopropenone sensitization with weekly scalp DPC.

The clonotype originates from a woman aged 25 to 39 with alopecia areata. Some clones in this sample may be carry-over from other donors' samples. The rearrangement joins TRBV18 to TRBJ2-5; TRBD1 matches 7 bases. The source was whole blood, collected in connection with sensitization to the hapten diphenylcyclopropenone (DPC). The CDR3 spells CASSGTDQETQYF. CDR3 DNA sequence: TGTGCCAGCTCAGGGACAGACCAAGAGACCCAGTACTTC.